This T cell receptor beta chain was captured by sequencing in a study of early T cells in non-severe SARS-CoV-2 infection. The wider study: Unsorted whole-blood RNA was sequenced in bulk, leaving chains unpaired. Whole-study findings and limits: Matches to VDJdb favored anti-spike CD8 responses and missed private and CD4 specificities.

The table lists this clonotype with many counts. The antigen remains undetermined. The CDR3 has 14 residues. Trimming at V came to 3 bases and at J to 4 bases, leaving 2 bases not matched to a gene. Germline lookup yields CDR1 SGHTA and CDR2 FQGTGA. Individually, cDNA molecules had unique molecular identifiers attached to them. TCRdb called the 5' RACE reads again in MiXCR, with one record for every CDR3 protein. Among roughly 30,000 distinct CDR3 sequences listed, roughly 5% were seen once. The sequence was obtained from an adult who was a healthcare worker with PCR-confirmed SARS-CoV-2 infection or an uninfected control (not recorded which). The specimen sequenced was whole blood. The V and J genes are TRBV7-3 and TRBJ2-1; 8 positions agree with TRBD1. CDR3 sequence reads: CASSLTGEYNEQFF. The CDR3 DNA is TGTGCCAGCAGCTTGACAGGGGAGTACAATGAGCAGTTCTTC.